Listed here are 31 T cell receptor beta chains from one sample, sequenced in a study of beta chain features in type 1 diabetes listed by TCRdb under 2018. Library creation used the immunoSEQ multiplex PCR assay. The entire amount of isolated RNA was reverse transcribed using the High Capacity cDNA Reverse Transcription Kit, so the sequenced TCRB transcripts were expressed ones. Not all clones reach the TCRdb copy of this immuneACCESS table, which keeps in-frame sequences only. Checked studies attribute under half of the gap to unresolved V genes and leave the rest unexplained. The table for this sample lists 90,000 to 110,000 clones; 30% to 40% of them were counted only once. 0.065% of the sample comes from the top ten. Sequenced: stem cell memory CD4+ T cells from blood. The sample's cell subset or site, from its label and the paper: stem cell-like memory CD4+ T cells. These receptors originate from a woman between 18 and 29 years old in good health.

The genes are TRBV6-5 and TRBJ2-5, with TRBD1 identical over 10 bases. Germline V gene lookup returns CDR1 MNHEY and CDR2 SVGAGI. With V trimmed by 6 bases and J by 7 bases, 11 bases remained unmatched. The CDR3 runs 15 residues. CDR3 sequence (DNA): TGTGCCAGCAGCCGGGACAGGGGCCTTCTCGGGACCCAGTACTTC. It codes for CASSRDRGLLGTQYF.

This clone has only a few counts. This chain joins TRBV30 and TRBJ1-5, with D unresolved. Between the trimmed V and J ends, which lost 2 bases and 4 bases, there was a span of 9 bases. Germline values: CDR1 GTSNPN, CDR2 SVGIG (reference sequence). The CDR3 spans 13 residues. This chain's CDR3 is CAWSMEVNQPQHF. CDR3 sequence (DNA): TGTGCCTGGAGTATGGAGGTGAATCAGCCCCAGCATTTT.

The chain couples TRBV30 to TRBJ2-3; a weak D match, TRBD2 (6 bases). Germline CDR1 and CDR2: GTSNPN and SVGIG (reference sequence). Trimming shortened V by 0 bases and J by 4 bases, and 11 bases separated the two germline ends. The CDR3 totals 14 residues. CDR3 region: CAWSVSGRSDTQYF. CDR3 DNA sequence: TGTGCCTGGAGTGTATCCGGGAGATCAGATACGCAGTATTTT. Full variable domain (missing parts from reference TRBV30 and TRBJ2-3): SQTIHQWPATLVQPVGSPLSLECTVEGTSNPNLYWYRQAAGRGLQLLFYSVGIGQISSEVPQNLSASRPQDRQFILSSKKLLLSDSGFYLCAWSVSGRSDTQYFGPGTRLTVL.

The CDR3 bases are TGTGCCAGCAGCTTACCGGGACAGGGCTTGGGCACTGAAGCTTTCTTT. It codes for CASSLPGQGLGTEAFF. The chain carries TRBV11-2 and TRBJ1-1, with TRBD1 matching 9 bases. There are 16 residues in the CDR3. Germline assignment: CDR1 SGHAT and CDR2 FQNNGV. The V and J ends lost 2 bases and 4 bases, in that order; junction bases with no gene match: 8.

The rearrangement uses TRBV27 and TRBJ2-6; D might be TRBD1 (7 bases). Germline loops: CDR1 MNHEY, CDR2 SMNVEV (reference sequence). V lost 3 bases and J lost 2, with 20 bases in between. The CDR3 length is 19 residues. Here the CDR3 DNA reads TGTGCCAGCAGTTTCCACGGCGCGGGACAGAGCCCTGGGGCCAACGTCCTGACTTTC. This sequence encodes CASSFHGAGQSPGANVLTF.

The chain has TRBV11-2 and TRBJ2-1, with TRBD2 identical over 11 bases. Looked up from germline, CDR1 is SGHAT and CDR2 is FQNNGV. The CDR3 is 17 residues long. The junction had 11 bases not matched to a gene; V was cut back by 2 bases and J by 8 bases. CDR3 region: CASSLFGSSGRLYEQFF. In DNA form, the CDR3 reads TGTGCCAGCAGCTTATTCGGTTCTAGCGGGAGGCTCTATGAGCAGTTCTTC. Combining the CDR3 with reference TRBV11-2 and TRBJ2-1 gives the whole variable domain EAGVAQSPRYKIIEKRQSVAFWCNPISGHATLYWYQQILGQGPKLLIQFQNNGVVDDSQLPKDRFSAERLKGVDSTLKIQPAKLEDSAVYLCASSLFGSSGRLYEQFFGPGTRLTVL.

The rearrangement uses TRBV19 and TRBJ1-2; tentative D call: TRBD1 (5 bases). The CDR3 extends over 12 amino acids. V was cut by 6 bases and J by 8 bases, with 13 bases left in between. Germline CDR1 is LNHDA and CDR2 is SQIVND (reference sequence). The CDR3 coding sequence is TGTGCCAGTAGCCCCGCAGGGCGAGGCTACACCTTC. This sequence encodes CASSPAGRGYTF.

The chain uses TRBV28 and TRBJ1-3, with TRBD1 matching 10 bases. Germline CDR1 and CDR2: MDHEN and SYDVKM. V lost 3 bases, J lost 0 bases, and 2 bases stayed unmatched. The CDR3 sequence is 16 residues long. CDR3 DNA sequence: TGTGCCAGCAGTTTGGGACAGGGGTCCTCTGGAAACACCATATATTTT. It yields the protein CASSLGQGSSGNTIYF.

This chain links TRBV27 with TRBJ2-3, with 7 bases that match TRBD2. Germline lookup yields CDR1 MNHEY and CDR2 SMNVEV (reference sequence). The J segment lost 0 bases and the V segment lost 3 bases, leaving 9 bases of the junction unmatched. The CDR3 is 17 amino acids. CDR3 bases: TGTGCCAGCAGTTTCGACAGAAGCGGGACTAGCACAGATACGCAGTATTTT. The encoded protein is CASSFDRSGTSTDTQYF.

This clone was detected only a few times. CDR3 DNA sequence: TGCAGCGTTGAACCGGGTCGCGCTCTGGAGACCCAGTACTTC. This encodes CSVEPGRALETQYF. V and J are TRBV29-1 and TRBJ2-5; D is unclear. V was cut by 2 bases and J by 5 bases, with 15 bases left in between. Germline-derived CDR1 and CDR2 are SQVTM and ANQGSEA. The CDR3 is 14 amino acids. Based on the CDR3 plus reference TRBV29-1 and TRBJ2-5, the full variable domain is SAVISQKPSRDICQRGTSLTIQCQVDSQVTMMFWYRQQPGQSLTLIATANQGSEATYESGFVIDKFPISRPNLTFSTLTVSNMSPEDSSIYLCSVEPGRALETQYFGPGTRLLVL.

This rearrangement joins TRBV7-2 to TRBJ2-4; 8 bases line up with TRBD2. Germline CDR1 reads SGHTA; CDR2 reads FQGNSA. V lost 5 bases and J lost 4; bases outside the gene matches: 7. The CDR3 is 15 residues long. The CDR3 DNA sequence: TGTGCCAGCAGCCTTTCGTCTAGCGGGAAAAACATTCAGTACTTC. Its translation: CASSLSSSGKNIQYF.

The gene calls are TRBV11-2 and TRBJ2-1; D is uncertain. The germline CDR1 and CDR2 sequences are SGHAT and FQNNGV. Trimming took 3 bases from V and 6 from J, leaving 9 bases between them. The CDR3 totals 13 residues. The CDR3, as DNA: TGTGCCAGCAGCTTGGGCAGAAGCAATGAGCAGTTCTTC. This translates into CASSLGRSNEQFF.

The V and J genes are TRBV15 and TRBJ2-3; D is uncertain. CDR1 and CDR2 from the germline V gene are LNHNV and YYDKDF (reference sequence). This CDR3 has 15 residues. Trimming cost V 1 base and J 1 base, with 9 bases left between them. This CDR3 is CATSRVYVGTDTQYF. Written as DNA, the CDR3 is TGTGCCACCAGCAGAGTCTACGTAGGCACAGATACGCAGTATTTT.

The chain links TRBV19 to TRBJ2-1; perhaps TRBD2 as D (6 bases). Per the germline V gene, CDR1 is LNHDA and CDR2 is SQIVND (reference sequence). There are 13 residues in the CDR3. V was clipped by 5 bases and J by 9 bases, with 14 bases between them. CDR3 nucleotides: TGTGCCAGTAGTGTCTTCCGCGGGATTGAGCAGTTCTTC. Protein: CASSVFRGIEQFF.

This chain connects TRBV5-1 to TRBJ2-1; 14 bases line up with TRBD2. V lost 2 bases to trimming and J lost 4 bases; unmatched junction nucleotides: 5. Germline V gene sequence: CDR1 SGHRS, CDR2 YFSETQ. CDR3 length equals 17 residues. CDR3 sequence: CASSFGTSGSRYNEQFF. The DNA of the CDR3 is TGCGCCAGCAGCTTCGGGACTAGCGGGAGTAGGTACAATGAGCAGTTCTTC.

The CDR3, as DNA: TGTGCCTGGACAGGGGGTAGAGGCTACACCTTC. Translated: CAWTGGRGYTF. The genes are TRBV30 and TRBJ1-2; TRBD1 matches 7 bases. The CDR3 runs to 11 residues. Trimming at V came to 4 bases and at J to 8 bases, leaving 4 bases not matched to a gene. Germline CDR1 and CDR2: GTSNPN and SVGIG (reference sequence).

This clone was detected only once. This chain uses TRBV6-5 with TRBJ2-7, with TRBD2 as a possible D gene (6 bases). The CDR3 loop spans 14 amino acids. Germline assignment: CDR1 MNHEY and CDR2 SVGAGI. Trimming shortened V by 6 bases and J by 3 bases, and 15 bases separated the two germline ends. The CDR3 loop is CASSRVAGNYEQYF. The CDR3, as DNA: TGTGCCAGCAGCCGGGTCGCGGGGAACTACGAGCAGTACTTC.

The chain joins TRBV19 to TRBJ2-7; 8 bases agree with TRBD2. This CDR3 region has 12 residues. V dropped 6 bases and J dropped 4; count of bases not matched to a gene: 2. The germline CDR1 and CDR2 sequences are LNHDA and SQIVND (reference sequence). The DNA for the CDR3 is TGTGCCAGTAGGAGCGGGAGTTACGAGCAGTACTTC. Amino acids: CASRSGSYEQYF.

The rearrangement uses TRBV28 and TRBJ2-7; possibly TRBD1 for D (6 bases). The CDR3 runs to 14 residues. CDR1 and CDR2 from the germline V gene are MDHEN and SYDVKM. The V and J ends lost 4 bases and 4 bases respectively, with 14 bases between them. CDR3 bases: TGTGCCAGCAGTTACCCGGGACACCGATACGAGCAGTACTTC. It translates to CASSYPGHRYEQYF.

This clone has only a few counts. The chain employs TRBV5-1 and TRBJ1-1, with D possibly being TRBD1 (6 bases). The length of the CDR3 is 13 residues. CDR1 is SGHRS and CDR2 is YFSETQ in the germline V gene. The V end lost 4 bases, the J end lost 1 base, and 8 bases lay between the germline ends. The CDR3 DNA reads TGCGCCAGCAGCGGGGGCGGGAACACTGAAGCTTTCTTT. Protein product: CASSGGGNTEAFF. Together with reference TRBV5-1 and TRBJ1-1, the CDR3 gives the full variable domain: KAGVTQTPRYLIKTRGQQVTLSCSPISGHRSVSWYQQTPGQGLQFLFEYFSETQRNKGNFPGRFSGRQFSNSRSEMNVSTLELGDSALYLCASSGGGNTEAFFGQGTRLTVV.

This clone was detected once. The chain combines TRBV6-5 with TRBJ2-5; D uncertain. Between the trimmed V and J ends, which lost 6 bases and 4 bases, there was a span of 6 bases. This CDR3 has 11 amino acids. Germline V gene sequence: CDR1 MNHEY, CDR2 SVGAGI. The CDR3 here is CASSHSETQYF. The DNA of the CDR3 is TGTGCCAGCAGCCACTCAGAGACCCAGTACTTC.

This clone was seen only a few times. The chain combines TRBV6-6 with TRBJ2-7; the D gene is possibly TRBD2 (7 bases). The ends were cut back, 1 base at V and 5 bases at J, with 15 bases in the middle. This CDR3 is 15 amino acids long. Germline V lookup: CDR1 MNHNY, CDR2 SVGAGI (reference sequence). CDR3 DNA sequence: TGTGCCAGCAGTTACTTGAGGGGGGGGATGAACGAGCAGTACTTC. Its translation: CASSYLRGGMNEQYF.

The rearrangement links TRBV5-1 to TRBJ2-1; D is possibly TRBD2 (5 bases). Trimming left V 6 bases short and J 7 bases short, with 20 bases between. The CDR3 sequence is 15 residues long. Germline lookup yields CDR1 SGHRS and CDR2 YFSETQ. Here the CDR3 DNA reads TGCGCCAGCAAACCGGACGCGTTTACGGGGAATGAGCAGTTCTTC. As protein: CASKPDAFTGNEQFF. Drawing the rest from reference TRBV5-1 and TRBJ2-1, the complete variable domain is KAGVTQTPRYLIKTRGQQVTLSCSPISGHRSVSWYQQTPGQGLQFLFEYFSETQRNKGNFPGRFSGRQFSNSRSEMNVSTLELGDSALYLCASKPDAFTGNEQFFGPGTRLTVL.

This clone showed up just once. CDR3 sequence: CASSSPRRDRGRRANVLTF. CDR3 DNA: TGTGCCAGCAGCTCCCCTCGACGAGACAGGGGGCGAAGGGCCAACGTCCTGACTTTC. This sequence joins TRBV28 and TRBJ2-6; TRBD1 matches 10 bases. CDR3 length equals 19 residues. Per the germline V gene, CDR1 is MDHEN and CDR2 is SYDVKM. Trimming cost V 6 bases and J 5 bases; bases outside gene matches: 16.

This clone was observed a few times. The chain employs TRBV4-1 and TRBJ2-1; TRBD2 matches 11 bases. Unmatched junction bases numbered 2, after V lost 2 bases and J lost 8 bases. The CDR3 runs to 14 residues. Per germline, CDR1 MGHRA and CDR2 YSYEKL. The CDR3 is CASSQLGLADEQFF. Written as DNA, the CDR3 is TGCGCCAGCAGCCAATTGGGACTAGCGGATGAGCAGTTCTTC.

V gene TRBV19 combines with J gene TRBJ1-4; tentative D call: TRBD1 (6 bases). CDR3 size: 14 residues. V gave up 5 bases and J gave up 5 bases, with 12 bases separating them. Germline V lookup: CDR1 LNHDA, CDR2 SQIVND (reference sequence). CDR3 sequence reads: CASSSAGTNEKLFF. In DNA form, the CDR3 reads TGTGCCAGTAGTTCCGCCGGGACAAATGAAAAACTGTTTTTT. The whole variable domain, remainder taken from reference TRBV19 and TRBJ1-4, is DGGITQSPKYLFRKEGQNVTLSCEQNLNHDAMYWYRQDPGQGLRLIYYSQIVNDFQKGDIAEGYSVSREKKESFPLTVTSAQKNPTAFYLCASSSAGTNEKLFFGSGTQLSVL.

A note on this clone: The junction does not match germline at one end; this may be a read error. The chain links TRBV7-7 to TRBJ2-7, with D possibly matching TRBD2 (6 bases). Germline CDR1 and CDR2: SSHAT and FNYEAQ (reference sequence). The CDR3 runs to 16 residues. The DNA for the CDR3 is TGTGCTAGCAGCCCCATCCCCTCGACTAGTACAGTCGAGCAGTACTTC. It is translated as CASSPIPSTSTVEQYF.

The CDR3 DNA reads TGTGCCAGTACCCCGGGGTTCAACTATGGCTACACCTTC. It specifies CASTPGFNYGYTF. The genes are TRBV19 and TRBJ1-2; no clear D. Germline CDR1 LNHDA, CDR2 SQIVND (reference sequence). Trimming pared 7 bases from V and 2 bases from J, leaving 11 bases between. The CDR3 covers 13 residues.

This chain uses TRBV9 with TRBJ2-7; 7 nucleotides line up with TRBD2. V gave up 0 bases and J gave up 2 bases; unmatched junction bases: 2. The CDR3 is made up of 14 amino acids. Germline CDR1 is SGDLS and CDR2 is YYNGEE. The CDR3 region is CASSVGGGAYEQYF. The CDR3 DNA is TGTGCCAGCAGCGTAGGGGGGGGTGCCTACGAGCAGTACTTC.

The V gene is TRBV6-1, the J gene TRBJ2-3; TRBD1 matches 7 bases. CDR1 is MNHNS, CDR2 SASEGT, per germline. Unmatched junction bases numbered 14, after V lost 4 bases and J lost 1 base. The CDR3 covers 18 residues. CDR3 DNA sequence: TGTGCCAGCAGTGTTCTAGAGGCCTCTGACAGGGGCACAGATACGCAGTATTTT. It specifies CASSVLEASDRGTDTQYF.

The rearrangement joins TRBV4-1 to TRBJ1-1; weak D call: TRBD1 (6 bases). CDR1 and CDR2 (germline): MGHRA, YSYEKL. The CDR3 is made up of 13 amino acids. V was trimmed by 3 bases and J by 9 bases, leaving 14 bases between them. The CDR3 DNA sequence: TGCGCCAGCAGCCAGCCAGACAGGTTAAAAGCTTTCTTT. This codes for CASSQPDRLKAFF.